This T cell receptor (beta chain) was captured by sequencing in a study of cytomegalovirus exposure and HLA in healthy donors. General observations from the study: The study flagged approximately 180 TCR beta chains as cytomegalovirus-associated. Clusters of TCRs from the first cohort tended to co-occur in the 95 to 150 validation repertoires (as a later analysis found). Specific recognition of CMV antigens was confirmed in vitro for a few chains (all CMV-associated).

TCRdb's table, derived via immunoSEQ multiplex PCR, lists solely in-frame clones and lacks some. The data show 250,000 or so clones, about 90% seen once. In the case of this clone: Its target is unknown.

Material for sequencing was PBMCs. This TCR was recovered from a man aged 18 to 29 in good health and CMV-seropositive.

The CDR3, as DNA: TGTGCCAGCAGTCCGCTAGCGGGAGGGAATACGCAGTATTTT. Its protein is CASSPLAGGNTQYF. The rearrangement links TRBV27 to TRBJ2-3, with 12 bases fitting TRBD2. V trimming: 5 bases; J trimming: 7 bases; junction bases outside the gene matches: 4. This CDR3 has 14 amino acids. Germline V gene lookup returns CDR1 MNHEY and CDR2 SMNVEV (reference sequence).